Here is one T cell receptor beta chain with its context. Its antigen remains unknown. Within the ViraFEST assay, antigen-specific CD4+ T cells underwent expansion with viral peptide pools prior to sequencing. After roughly 11 days in culture, the CD4+ T cells were isolated. Two-dose vaccination with either BNT162b2 or mRNA-1273 was given to the participants. These data belong to a study of vaccination effects on CD4 cells after COVID-19. The CDR3 runs to 16 residues. Trimming removed 2 bases at V and 0 bases at J, with 12 bases between. Germline CDR1 reads LNHDA; CDR2 reads SQIVND (reference sequence). TCRdb's table, derived via immunoSEQ multiplex PCR, lists solely in-frame clones and lacks some. This sample carries some 30,000 clones, around 80% of them seen once, and the ten largest clones take about 1.6%.

The input for sequencing was CD4+ T cells from PBMCs cultured with HCoV-NL63 spike peptides, taken after COVID-19 vaccination. This clonotype was sampled from a human donor who received a COVID-19 vaccine. Some clones in this sample may be carry-over from other donors' samples. The V gene is TRBV19, the J gene TRBJ2-3; D is uncertain. DNA for the CDR3: TGTGCCAGTAGTATACAGGACCGTTCTAGCACAGATACGCAGTATTTT. Amino acid sequence: CASSIQDRSSTDTQYF. Together with reference TRBV19 and TRBJ2-3, the CDR3 gives the full variable domain: DGGITQSPKYLFRKEGQNVTLSCEQNLNHDAMYWYRQDPGQGLRLIYYSQIVNDFQKGDIAEGYSVSREKKESFPLTVTSAQKNPTAFYLCASSIQDRSSTDTQYFGPGTRLTVL.